A single sample gave rise to the 12 T cell receptor beta chains below, sequenced in a study of low-dose radiotherapy and immunotherapy resistance in tumors. Noted time point: after trial treatment. Treatment denoted: LDRT plus nivolumab, ipilimumab, low-dose cyclophosphamide and aspirin (RACIN trial). TCR amplification involved 20 to 25 PCR cycles with a constant-region primer and V-primer adapter. TCRdb processed the reads anew with MiXCR; each CDR3 protein has one entry. The table includes 40,000 to 65,000 distinct CDR3 sequences, roughly 33% detected once. Sequencing was performed on PBMCs, taken after low-dose radiotherapy plus immunotherapy. The receptor source for this set is a male donor with rectosigmoid adenocarcinoma.

Concerning this clonotype itself: This probably arose from a read error, given a far larger clone one base away. The chain carries TRBV2 and TRBJ2-7; D may match TRBD1 or TRBD2 (7 bases each). Germline CDR1 and CDR2: SNHLY and FYNNEI. This CDR3 is 16 amino acids long. V lost 3 bases, J lost 4 bases, and 19 bases lay in between. The DNA for the CDR3 is TGTGCCAGCAGTGAGAGGGGGGGGACAGATCTATACGAGCAGTACTTC. Translated: CASSERGGTDLYEQYF.

This chain links TRBV27 with TRBJ1-2; the D gene is possibly TRBD1 (6 bases). V lost 5 bases to trimming and J lost 1 base, with 14 bases between them. The CDR3 sequence is 15 residues long. Germline V CDR1 and CDR2: MNHEY, SMNVEV (reference sequence). The CDR3: CASSVYRVFNYGYTF. The CDR3 DNA follows: TGTGCCAGCAGTGTTTACAGGGTTTTTAACTATGGCTACACCTTC.

There are many counts of this clonotype. The J gene is TRBJ2-5, the V gene TRBV6-2 or TRBV6-3; D gene unclear. The ends were cut back, 5 bases at V and 5 bases at J, with 21 bases in the middle. Germline V CDR1 and CDR2: MNHEY, SVGEGT. The CDR3 runs 16 residues. CDR3 in DNA: TGTGCCAGCAGTGAAATCTTAGGAAAGGGCCGGGAGACCCAGTACTTC. Amino acids: CASSEILGKGRETQYF.

The V and J genes are TRBV5-4 and TRBJ1-1, with D unclear. Germline CDR1 SGHNT, CDR2 YYREEE (reference sequence). The CDR3 sequence is 14 residues long. V was trimmed by 0 bases and J by 4 bases, leaving 10 bases between them. The CDR3 DNA sequence: TGTGCCAGCAGCTTGGCCGGACGGGGCACTGAAGCTTTCTTT. Translated, it gives CASSLAGRGTEAFF.

The chain is built from TRBV20-1 and TRBJ2-1, with 7 nucleotides matching TRBD2. The V gene's germline CDR1 is DFQATT and CDR2 SNEGSKA (reference sequence). CDR3 length: 12 amino acids. V lost 5 bases, J lost 6 bases, and 4 bases stayed unmatched. CDR3 sequence reads: CSASTSSNEQFF. The CDR3 nucleotides are TGCAGTGCTTCGACTAGCAGCAATGAGCAGTTCTTC.

This clonotype was seen a handful of times. V is TRBV28 and J is TRBJ1-5, with D perhaps TRBD1 (5 bases). The CDR3 covers 14 residues. Germline CDR1 MDHEN, CDR2 SYDVKM. With 8 bases removed from V and 6 bases from J, the gap between germline ends came to 17 bases. The CDR3 here is CASVGTATGQPQHF. CDR3 sequence (DNA): TGTGCCAGCGTTGGGACTGCGACGGGTCAGCCCCAGCATTTT.

This clonotype was recorded at least ten times. This sequence joins TRBV10-2 and TRBJ2-1; TRBD2 aligns across 12 bases. V lost 2 bases, J lost 7 bases, and 9 bases stayed unmatched. Looked up from germline, CDR1 is WSHSY and CDR2 is SAAADI. The length of the CDR3 is 17 residues. The CDR3 DNA follows: TGCGCCAGCAGTGAGCCACGATCTAGCGGGGGGGCGAATGAGCAGTTCTTC. It specifies CASSEPRSSGGANEQFF.

The chain couples TRBV9 to TRBJ2-5; D uncertain. The ends were cut back, 0 bases at V and 5 bases at J, with 14 bases in the middle. CDR1 is SGDLS, CDR2 YYNGEE, per germline. The CDR3 loop spans 15 amino acids. CDR3 coding DNA: TGTGCCAGCAGCGTAGCTGCCTCCCCGCGGGAGACCCAGTACTTC. Its protein product is CASSVAASPRETQYF.

V and J are TRBV13 and TRBJ2-5; a possible D gene is TRBD1 (6 bases). This CDR3 region has 16 residues. The V gene's germline CDR1 is PRHDT and CDR2 FYEKMQ (reference sequence). The V and J ends lost 4 bases and 1 base respectively, with 16 bases between them. The CDR3 nucleotides read TGTGCCAGCAGCTCACGGGCCCCACAGGGCCAAGAGACCCAGTACTTC. It is translated as CASSSRAPQGQETQYF.

V gene TRBV28 combines with J gene TRBJ2-1; D gene unclear. The CDR3 runs 14 residues. Per germline, CDR1 MDHEN and CDR2 SYDVKM. V lost 3 bases to trimming and J lost 7 bases, with 13 bases between them. This CDR3 is CASSFQGIDNEQFF. CDR3 DNA sequence: TGTGCCAGCAGTTTTCAAGGGATTGATAATGAGCAGTTCTTC.

This clonotype was observed once. The chain carries TRBV12-3 or TRBV12-4 and TRBJ2-7; D is possibly TRBD2 (5 bases). The V end was cut by 2 bases, the J end by 0 bases, with 5 bases between. This CDR3 comprises 13 residues. Written as DNA, the CDR3 is TGTGCCAGCAGTTTAAGCGGCTCCTACGAGCAGTACTTC. Protein: CASSLSGSYEQYF.

This clonotype was counted ten times or more. The chain combines TRBV2 with TRBJ2-3, with TRBD1 matching 8 bases. The CDR3 has 14 residues. V lost 8 bases, J lost 0 bases, and 4 bases stayed unmatched. Germline V gives CDR1 SNHLY, CDR2 FYNNEI. CDR3 sequence reads: CASQGAQSTDTQYF. The CDR3, as DNA: TGTGCCAGCCAGGGGGCACAGAGCACAGATACGCAGTATTTT.